Listed here are 22 T cell receptor beta chains from one sample, sequenced in a study of control samples from healthy donors and cancer patients. Sequenced by immunoSEQ multiplex PCR; TCRdb stores in-frame clones only, minus some. This sample has 35,000 to 45,000 clones, with around 78% found just once. The specimen was blood. These receptors were obtained from a man aged 55-75 years in good health.

The chain has TRBV2 and TRBJ1-6; D uncertain. The germline gives CDR1 SNHLY, CDR2 FYNNEI. V was clipped by 3 bases and J by 7 bases, with 7 bases between them. The CDR3 is 13 amino acids. The CDR3 sequence is CASSDFGNSPLHF. As DNA, the CDR3 is TGTGCCAGCAGTGACTTTGGCAATTCACCCCTCCACTTT. The variable domain in full, completed from reference TRBV2 and TRBJ1-6, reads EPEVTQTPSHQVTQMGQEVILRCVPISNHLYFYWYRQILGQKVEFLVSFYNNEISEKSEIFDDQFSVERPDGSNFTLKIRSTKLEDSAMYFCASSDFGNSPLHFGNGTRLTVT.

The genes are TRBV2 and TRBJ2-5; D may be TRBD2 (7 bases). Trimming left V 4 bases short and J 7 bases short, with 13 bases between. The CDR3 spans 13 residues. Per the germline V gene, CDR1 is SNHLY and CDR2 is FYNNEI. The CDR3 DNA reads as TGTGCCAGCAGTGGCCTAGGGGGGGGGACCCAGTACTTC. It specifies CASSGLGGGTQYF.

The V call is TRBV19, the J call TRBJ2-7, with 12 bases matching TRBD2. Germline loops: CDR1 LNHDA, CDR2 SQIVND (reference sequence). The CDR3 totals 15 residues. J lost 7 bases, V lost 7 bases, and 11 bases had no gene match. The DNA of the CDR3 is TGTGCCAGTACTACACTAGCGGGAGGTCTGGCGGAGCAGTACTTC. Translated, it gives CASTTLAGGLAEQYF.

This chain uses TRBV18 with TRBJ2-1, with 7 bases matching TRBD1. V dropped 6 bases and J dropped 9; count of bases not matched to a gene: 11. This CDR3 is 14 amino acids long. CDR1 and CDR2 from the germline V gene are KGHSH and LQKENI. The CDR3 nucleotides are TGTGCCAGCTCTAGGACAGGATGGACTCTTGAGCAGTTCTTC. It is translated as CASSRTGWTLEQFF. Complete variable domain (other parts from reference TRBV18 and TRBJ2-1): NAGVMQNPRHLVRRRGQEARLRCSPMKGHSHVYWYRQLPEEGLKFMVYLQKENIIDESGMPKERFSAEFPKEGPSILRIQQVVRGDSAAYFCASSRTGWTLEQFFGPGTRLTVL.

The chain links TRBV30 to TRBJ2-3; the D gene is possibly TRBD1 (5 bases). CDR1 is GTSNPN, CDR2 SVGIG, per germline (reference sequence). The ends were cut back, 0 bases at V and 1 base at J, with 11 bases in the middle. CDR3 length equals 15 residues. The CDR3 sequence: CAWSVRRAGTDTQYF. In DNA, the CDR3 is TGTGCCTGGAGTGTACGCAGGGCGGGCACAGATACGCAGTATTTT.

CDR3 in amino acids: CASSKDGFYGYTF. CDR3 coding DNA: TGTGCCAGCAGTAAGGACGGCTTCTATGGCTACACCTTC. The chain couples TRBV6-2 or TRBV6-3 to TRBJ1-2; no firm D call. Germline lookup yields CDR1 MNHEY and CDR2 SVGEGT. CDR3 length: 13 amino acids. V was clipped by 5 bases and J by 4 bases, with 11 bases between them.

The V and J genes are TRBV5-1 and TRBJ2-7; tentative D call: TRBD2 (6 bases). There are 16 residues in the CDR3. The V and J ends lost 2 bases and 6 bases respectively, with 21 bases between them. In germline, CDR1 is SGHRS, CDR2 YFSETQ. The CDR3: CASSFYPAGGPTEQYF. Written as DNA, the CDR3 is TGCGCCAGCAGCTTCTACCCAGCCGGGGGACCGACCGAGCAGTACTTC.

This chain joins TRBV27 and TRBJ2-5; TRBD1 matches at 7 bases. Germline lookup yields CDR1 MNHEY and CDR2 SMNVEV (reference sequence). The CDR3 spans 14 residues. With V trimmed by 5 bases and J by 7 bases, 10 bases remained unmatched. CDR3: CASSTKTGMATQYF. The CDR3, as DNA: TGTGCCAGCAGTACTAAGACAGGGATGGCGACCCAGTACTTC.

In DNA form, the CDR3 reads TGCGCCAGCAGCTTCGACAGGGACACTGAAGCTTTCTTT. This encodes CASSFDRDTEAFF. The rearrangement joins TRBV5-1 to TRBJ1-1, with 7 bases that match TRBD1. The CDR3 length is 13 residues. J was trimmed by 3 bases and V by 2 bases; bases with no gene match: 1. Germline V gene data show CDR1 as SGHRS and CDR2 as YFSETQ.

This chain links TRBV27 with TRBJ1-5, with 8 bases identical to TRBD1. The CDR3 contains 16 residues. Germline CDR1 reads MNHEY; CDR2 reads SMNVEV (reference sequence). J was trimmed by 6 bases and V by 3 bases; bases with no gene match: 10. DNA for the CDR3: TGTGCCAGCAGTTTTGGACAGGGAAAGATTGGTCAGCCCCAGCATTTT. It codes for CASSFGQGKIGQPQHF.

The CDR3 DNA sequence: TGTGCCAGCAGCTTGGCCGGAGGGGGCGCCTATGGCTACACCTTC. Translation: CASSLAGGGAYGYTF. This chain connects TRBV5-4 to TRBJ1-2; 7 bases agree with TRBD1. The CDR3 loop spans 15 amino acids. In germline, CDR1 is SGHNT, CDR2 YYREEE (reference sequence). Germline trimming cut 0 bases from V and 4 bases from J; bases unmatched to any gene: 6.

This clone has only a few counts. The V gene is TRBV7-2, the J gene TRBJ1-6, with D possibly matching TRBD1 (5 bases). Trimming took off 2 bases at V and 10 bases at J, with 12 bases between the two ends. The CDR3 length is 14 residues. Germline V CDR1 and CDR2: SGHTA, FQGNSA. The chain's CDR3 is CASSLSGTGSPLHF. Here the CDR3 DNA reads TGTGCCAGCAGCTTATCAGGGACTGGGTCACCCCTCCACTTT.

This chain joins TRBV30 and TRBJ1-4; D uncertain. Germline V gene sequence: CDR1 GTSNPN, CDR2 SVGIG (reference sequence). Trimming took off 0 bases at V and 6 bases at J, with 14 bases between the two ends. The CDR3 loop spans 15 amino acids. CDR3 region: CAWSVRPLGDEKLFF. In DNA, the CDR3 is TGTGCCTGGAGTGTACGGCCCCTCGGGGATGAAAAACTGTTTTTT.

This sequence joins TRBV6-7 and TRBJ1-2; D not certain. Being an ORF, TRBV6-7 has a function that is uncertain. Trimming took off 2 bases at V and 5 bases at J, with 12 bases between the two ends. CDR3 length equals 14 residues. The CDR3 nucleotides read TGTGCCAGCAGTTACCCCACTCGAGGGTATGGCTACACCTTC. Translating it yields CASSYPTRGYGYTF.

J is TRBJ2-3 and V is TRBV14; D perhaps matches TRBD1 (6 bases). This CDR3 is 22 amino acids long. The germline V and J ends were trimmed by 0 bases and 2 bases, with 30 bases remaining between them. Germline V CDR1 and CDR2: SGHDN, FVKESK. The CDR3 DNA reads TGTGCCAGCAGCCAAGACGGATCCCACATAACCCGATACAGGGAAGTCACAGATACGCAGTATTTT. Its protein product is CASSQDGSHITRYREVTDTQYF.

This rearrangement joins TRBV6-1 to TRBJ1-1; 10 nucleotides align to TRBD1. This CDR3 is 15 amino acids long. The V segment lost 3 bases and the J segment 2 bases; nucleotides outside the gene matches: 3. The germline gives CDR1 MNHNS, CDR2 SASEGT. CDR3 region: CASSDRDRGNTEAFF. CDR3 nucleotide sequence: TGTGCCAGCAGTGACCGGGACAGGGGAAACACTGAAGCTTTCTTT.

The chain links TRBV6-6 to TRBJ1-2, with TRBD1 as a possible D gene (5 bases). Germline V gene sequence: CDR1 MNHNY, CDR2 SVGAGI (reference sequence). The CDR3 runs to 13 residues. The V end lost 4 bases, the J end lost 2 bases, and 8 bases lay between the germline ends. This CDR3 is CASSSGQNYGYTF. The DNA of the CDR3 is TGTGCCAGCAGTTCCGGACAAAACTATGGCTACACCTTC.

With respect to this clone: An end of the junction differs from the germline gene, which may be a read error. The V and J genes are TRBV3-1 (or the pseudogene TRBV3-2) and TRBJ2-2; D is unclear. Germline V gene data show CDR1 as LGHDT and CDR2 as YNNKEL (reference sequence). CDR3 length: 15 amino acids. Here the CDR3 DNA reads TGTGCCAGCCGCCACCGGTCCCCGAACACCGGGGAGCTGTTTTTT. It yields the protein CASRHRSPNTGELFF.

This clone has only one observation. The genes are TRBV14 and TRBJ2-5, with D possibly being TRBD1 or TRBD2 (6 bases each). V was trimmed by 3 bases and J by 5 bases, leaving 13 bases between them. CDR1 is SGHDN and CDR2 is FVKESK in the germline V gene. The CDR3 is made up of 14 amino acids. The CDR3 sequence is CASSQEGGGETQYF. Here the CDR3 DNA reads TGTGCCAGCAGCCAGGAGGGGGGCGGGGAGACCCAGTACTTC.

V and J are TRBV19 and TRBJ1-5; 7 nucleotides match TRBD1. V was clipped by 9 bases and J by 7 bases; unmatched bases: 9. CDR3 length equals 13 residues. CDR1 is LNHDA and CDR2 is SQIVND in the germline V gene (reference sequence). The CDR3 region has the DNA TGTGCCAGCCAGGGGGGCTCGGGACAGCCCCAGCATTTT. Residues: CASQGGSGQPQHF. The full variable domain, in which reference TRBV19 and TRBJ1-5 provide the parts outside the CDR3, is DGGITQSPKYLFRKEGQNVTLSCEQNLNHDAMYWYRQDPGQGLRLIYYSQIVNDFQKGDIAEGYSVSREKKESFPLTVTSAQKNPTAFYLCASQGGSGQPQHFGDGTRLSIL.

The V gene is TRBV5-1, the J gene TRBJ2-3, with 8 bases that match TRBD1. Germline V lookup: CDR1 SGHRS, CDR2 YFSETQ. J gave up 3 bases and V 4 bases, and 4 bases lay outside the gene matches. The CDR3 is made up of 14 amino acids. CDR3 sequence: CASSRGQGTDTQYF. In nucleotides, the CDR3 is TGCGCCAGCAGCCGCGGACAGGGAACAGATACGCAGTATTTT.

The rearrangement links TRBV6-6 to TRBJ1-2; 8 nucleotides agree with TRBD1. The CDR3 has 12 amino acids. J was trimmed by 4 bases and V by 9 bases; bases with no gene match: 4. CDR1 is MNHNY and CDR2 is SVGAGI in the germline V gene (reference sequence). Here the CDR3 DNA reads TGTGCCAGTACCGGGACAGGCTATGGCTACACCTTC. Its protein is CASTGTGYGYTF.